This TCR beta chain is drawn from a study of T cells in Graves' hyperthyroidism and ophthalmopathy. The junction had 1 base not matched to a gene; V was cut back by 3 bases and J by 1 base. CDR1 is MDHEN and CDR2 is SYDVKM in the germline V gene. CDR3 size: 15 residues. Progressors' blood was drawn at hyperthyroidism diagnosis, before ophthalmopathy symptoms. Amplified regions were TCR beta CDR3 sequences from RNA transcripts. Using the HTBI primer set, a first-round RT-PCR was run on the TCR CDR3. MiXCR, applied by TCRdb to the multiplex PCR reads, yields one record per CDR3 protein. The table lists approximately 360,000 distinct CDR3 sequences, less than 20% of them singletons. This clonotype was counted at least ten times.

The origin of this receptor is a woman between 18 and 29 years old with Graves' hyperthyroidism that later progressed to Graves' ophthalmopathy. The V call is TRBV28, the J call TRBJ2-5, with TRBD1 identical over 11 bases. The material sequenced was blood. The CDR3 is CASSLDRGRQETQYF. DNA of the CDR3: TGTGCCAGCAGTTTGGACAGGGGGCGCCAAGAGACCCAGTACTTC.